This T cell receptor (beta chain) was recovered during a study of CD8+ T cells in alopecia areata (dated by TCRdb to 2016 to 2019). The study in broad terms: Treated patients were enrolled in an open-label pilot trial of oral tofacitinib at 5 to 10 mg twice daily for moderate-to-severe alopecia areata. Patients received tofacitinib for 6 to 18 months and were then followed off drug for 6 months to check for delayed response and recurrence. High-throughput TCRbeta sequencing was used to examine T cell clonal expansion in alopecia areata in both the C3H/HeJ mouse model and human patients. On the human side, TCRbeta sequencing was run on scalp tissue and on sorted CD4+ and CD8+ peripheral blood T cells from healthy controls and from alopecia areata patients with either patchy or totalis/universalis disease. Biopsies were taken from tofacitinib-treated patients at baseline and again at 4 and 24 weeks into treatment, and several of those patients also had a later scalp biopsy. Scalp clonality was compared across normal scalp (n=4), patchy alopecia areata scalp (n=8), and alopecia totalis/universalis scalp (n=8). RNA was obtained with the PAXgene miRNA kit for fixed scalp, the miRNeasy kit for PBMCs, and the RNeasy kit for mouse skin. TCRbeta CDR3 regions were amplified by immunoSEQ multiplex PCR using 35 Vbeta forward and 13 Jbeta reverse primers. The full study reports these points: Unlike mouse skin, where gammadelta T cells dominate, normal human skin contains resident alphabeta T cells that get sequenced too, which complicates analysis of the scalp TCR repertoire. Higher clonality and more expanded CD8+ clones were observed in lesional scalp than in normal scalp, particularly in alopecia totalis/universalis, a finding suggestive of antigenic drive. Shared TCR sequences between patients were less evident than in mice, which may be partly attributable to HLA diversity in the patient population.

Libraries were prepared through the immunoSEQ multiplex PCR assay. For TCR sequencing, RNA was extracted from every sample and reverse transcribed into cDNA to serve as template. SuperScript III was used for first-strand cDNA synthesis, primed with a 2:1 mix of oligo-dT and random hexamers. A synthetic immune receptor repertoire was used to gauge amplification bias, and whatever bias remained was removed computationally. The published analysis was carried out like this. After raw reads were preprocessed to remove errors, the CDR3 was defined following IMGT conventions as running from the conserved cysteine to phenylalanine. Clonality was computed by normalizing Shannon entropy by log2 of the number of productive unique TCRs and subtracting the result from 1. Scalp TCRbeta sequences were cross-referenced with sorted blood CD4 and CD8 repertoires so that the CD4 or CD8 identity of scalp clones could be inferred. The clones in this table, taken by TCRdb from immuneACCESS, are in-frame only. Not every clone is retained; where verified, under half of the shortfall comes from an unresolved V gene, and the cause of the rest is unknown. V and J calls and clone size come straight from that table; D and trimming were deduced from the DNA. Present in this sample are 170,000 or so clones, around 50% of which were seen just once. Roughly 14% of the sample goes to the ten largest clones.

What the time point label conveys for this sample: baseline before oral tofacitinib. Lesional scalp punch biopsies and peripheral blood were collected from alopecia areata patients. PBMCs were isolated by density centrifugation and stained for CD3, CD4 and CD8, and CD4+ and CD8+ T cells were sorted on a FACSAria. Counted from cysteine to phenylalanine, this CDR3 has 13 amino acids. Only the CDR3 portion is preserved as DNA: 39 bases, with reading frame beginning at the first base. CDR1 and CDR2 (LGHNA, YNFKEQ) derive from the germline V gene. Germline trimming amounts to 0 bases on V and 9 bases on J, with 2 as the count of junction bases outside the gene matches. Notes on this clone: Its antigen remains unidentified. One base away there is no much larger clone; base qualities are not given.

The sequencing here drew on CD4+ T cells sorted from blood, taken at week 0. The chain is encoded by TRBV4-2 joined to TRBJ2-3, and TRBD2 matches 8 of the central bases. This sequence was found in a human donor with alopecia areata. The nucleotide sequence is TGTGCCAGCAGCCAAGATGTAGCGGGGACGCAGTATTTT. Translated, this is CASSQDVAGTQYF.